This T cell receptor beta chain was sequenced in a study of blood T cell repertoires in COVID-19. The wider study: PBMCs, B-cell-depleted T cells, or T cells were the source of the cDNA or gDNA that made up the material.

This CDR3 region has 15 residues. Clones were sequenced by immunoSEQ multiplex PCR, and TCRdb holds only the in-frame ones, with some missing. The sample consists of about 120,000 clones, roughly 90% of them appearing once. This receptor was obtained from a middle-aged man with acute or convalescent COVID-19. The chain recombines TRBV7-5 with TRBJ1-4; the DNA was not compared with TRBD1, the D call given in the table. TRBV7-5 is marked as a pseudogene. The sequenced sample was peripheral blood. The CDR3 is CARSFRGQTNEKLFF. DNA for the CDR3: TGTGCCAGAAGCTTCAGGGGGCAGACTAATGAAAAACTGTTTTTT.